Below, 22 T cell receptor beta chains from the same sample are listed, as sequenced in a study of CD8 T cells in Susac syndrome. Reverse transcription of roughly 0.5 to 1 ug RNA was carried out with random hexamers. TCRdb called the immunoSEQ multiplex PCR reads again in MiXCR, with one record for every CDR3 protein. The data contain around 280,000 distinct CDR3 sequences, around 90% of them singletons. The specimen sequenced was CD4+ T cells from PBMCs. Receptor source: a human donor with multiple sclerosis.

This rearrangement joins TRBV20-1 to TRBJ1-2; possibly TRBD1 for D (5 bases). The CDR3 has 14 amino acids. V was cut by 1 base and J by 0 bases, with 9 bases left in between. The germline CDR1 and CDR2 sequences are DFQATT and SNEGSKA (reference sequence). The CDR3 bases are TGCAGTGCTAGAGGGGACGCCACTAACTATGGCTACACCTTC. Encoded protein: CSARGDATNYGYTF.

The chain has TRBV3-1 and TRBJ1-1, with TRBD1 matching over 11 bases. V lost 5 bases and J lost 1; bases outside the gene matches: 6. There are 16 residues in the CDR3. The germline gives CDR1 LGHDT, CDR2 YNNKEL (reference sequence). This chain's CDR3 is CASSLGTGGGNTEAFF. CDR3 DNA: TGTGCCAGCAGCTTGGGGACAGGGGGAGGGAACACTGAAGCTTTCTTT.

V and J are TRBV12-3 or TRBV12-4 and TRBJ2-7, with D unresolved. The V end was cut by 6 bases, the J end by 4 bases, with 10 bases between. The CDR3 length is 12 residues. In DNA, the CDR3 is TGTGCCAGCAGGCCAGAAGGGTACGAGCAGTACTTC. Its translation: CASRPEGYEQYF.

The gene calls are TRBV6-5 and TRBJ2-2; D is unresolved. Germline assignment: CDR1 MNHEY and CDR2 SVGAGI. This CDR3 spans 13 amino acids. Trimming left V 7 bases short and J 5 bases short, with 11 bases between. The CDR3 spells CASTLPGTGELFF. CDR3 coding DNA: TGTGCCAGCACGCTGCCGGGTACCGGGGAGCTGTTTTTT.

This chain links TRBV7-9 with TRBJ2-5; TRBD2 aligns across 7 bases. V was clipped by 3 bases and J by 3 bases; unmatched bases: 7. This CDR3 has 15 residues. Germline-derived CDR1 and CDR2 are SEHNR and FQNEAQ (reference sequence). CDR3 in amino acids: CASSFGRLAEETQYF. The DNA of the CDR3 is TGTGCCAGCAGCTTTGGAAGACTAGCCGAAGAGACCCAGTACTTC.

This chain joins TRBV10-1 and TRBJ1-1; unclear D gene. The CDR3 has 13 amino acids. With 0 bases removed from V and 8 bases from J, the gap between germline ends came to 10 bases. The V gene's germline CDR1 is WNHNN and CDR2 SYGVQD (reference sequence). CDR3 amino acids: CASSESPDREAFF. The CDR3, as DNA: TGCGCCAGCAGTGAGTCCCCCGACCGGGAAGCTTTCTTT.

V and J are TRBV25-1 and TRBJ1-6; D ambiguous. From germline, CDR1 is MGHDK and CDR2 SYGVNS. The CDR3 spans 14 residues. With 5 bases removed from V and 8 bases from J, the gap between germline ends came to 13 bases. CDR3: CASSPGGWDSPLHF. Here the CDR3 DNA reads TGTGCCAGCAGTCCTGGAGGATGGGATTCACCCCTCCACTTT.

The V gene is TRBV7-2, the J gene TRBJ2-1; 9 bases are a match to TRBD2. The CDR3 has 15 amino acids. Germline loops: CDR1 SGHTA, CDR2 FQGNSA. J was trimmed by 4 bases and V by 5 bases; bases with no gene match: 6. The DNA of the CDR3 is TGTGCCAGCAGCCGCCGGACTAGCGCGTACAATGAGCAGTTCTTC. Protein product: CASSRRTSAYNEQFF. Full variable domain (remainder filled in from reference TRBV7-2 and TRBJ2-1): GAGVSQSPSNKVTEKGKDVELRCDPISGHTALYWYRQSLGQGLEFLIYFQGNSAPDKSGLPSDRFSAERTGGSVSTLTIQRTQQEDSAVYLCASSRRTSAYNEQFFGPGTRLTVL.

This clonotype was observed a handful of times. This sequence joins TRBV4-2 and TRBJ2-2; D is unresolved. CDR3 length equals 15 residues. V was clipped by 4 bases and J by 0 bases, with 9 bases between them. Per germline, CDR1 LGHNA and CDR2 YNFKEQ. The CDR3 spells CASSPLATNTGELFF. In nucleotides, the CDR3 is TGTGCCAGCAGCCCACTGGCGACGAACACCGGGGAGCTGTTTTTT.

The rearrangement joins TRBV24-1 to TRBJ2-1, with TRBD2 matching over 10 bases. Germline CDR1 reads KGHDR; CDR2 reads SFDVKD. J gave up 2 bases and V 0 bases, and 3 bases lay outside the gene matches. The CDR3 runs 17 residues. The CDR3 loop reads CATSDLGSGGAYNEQFF. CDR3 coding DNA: TGTGCCACCAGTGATTTGGGGAGCGGGGGGGCCTACAATGAGCAGTTCTTC.

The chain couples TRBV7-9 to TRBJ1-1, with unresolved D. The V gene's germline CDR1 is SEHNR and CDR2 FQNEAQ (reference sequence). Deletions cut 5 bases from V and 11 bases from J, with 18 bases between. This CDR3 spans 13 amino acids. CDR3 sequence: CASSPIIGFGAFF. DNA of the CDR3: TGTGCCAGCAGCCCTATTATTGGATTCGGGGCTTTCTTT.

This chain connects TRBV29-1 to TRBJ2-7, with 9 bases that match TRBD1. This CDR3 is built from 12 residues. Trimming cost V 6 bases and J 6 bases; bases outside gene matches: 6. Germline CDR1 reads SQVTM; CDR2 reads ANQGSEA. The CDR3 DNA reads TGCAGCGTAGGGGGACAGGGCGGCGAGCAGTACTTC. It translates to CSVGGQGGEQYF.

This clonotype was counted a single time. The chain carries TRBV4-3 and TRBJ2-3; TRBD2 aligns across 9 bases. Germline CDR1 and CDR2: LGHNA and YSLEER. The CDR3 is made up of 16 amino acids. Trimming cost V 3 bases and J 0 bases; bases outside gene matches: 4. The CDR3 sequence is CASSQLAGSSTDTQYF. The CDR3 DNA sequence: TGCGCCAGCAGCCAGCTAGCGGGATCTAGCACAGATACGCAGTATTTT.

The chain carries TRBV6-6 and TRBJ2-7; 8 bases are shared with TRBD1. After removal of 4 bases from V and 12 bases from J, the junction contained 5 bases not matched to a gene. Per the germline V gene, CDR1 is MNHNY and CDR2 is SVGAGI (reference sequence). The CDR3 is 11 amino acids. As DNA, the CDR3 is TGTGCCAGCAGTTCCAGGACAGGGTGGTACTTC. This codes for CASSSRTGWYF.

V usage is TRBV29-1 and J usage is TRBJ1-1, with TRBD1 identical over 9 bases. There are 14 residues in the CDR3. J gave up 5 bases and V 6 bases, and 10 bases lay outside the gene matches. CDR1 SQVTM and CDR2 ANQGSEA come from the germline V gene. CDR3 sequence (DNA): TGCAGCGTCCAACAGGGGGCTGGGGGGACTGAAGCTTTCTTT. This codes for CSVQQGAGGTEAFF.

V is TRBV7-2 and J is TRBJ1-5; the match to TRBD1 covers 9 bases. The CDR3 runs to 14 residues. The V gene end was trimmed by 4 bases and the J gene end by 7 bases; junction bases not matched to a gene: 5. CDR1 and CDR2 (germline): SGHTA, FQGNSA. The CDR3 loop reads CASSYTGGRQPQHF. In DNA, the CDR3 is TGTGCCAGCAGCTACACAGGGGGCCGGCAGCCCCAGCATTTT.

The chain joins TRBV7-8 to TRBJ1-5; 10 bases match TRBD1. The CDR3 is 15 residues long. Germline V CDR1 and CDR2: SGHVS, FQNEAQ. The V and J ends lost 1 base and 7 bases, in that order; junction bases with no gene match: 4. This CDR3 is CASSLEGQGYQPQHF. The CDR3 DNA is TGTGCCAGCAGCTTAGAGGGACAGGGGTACCAGCCCCAGCATTTT. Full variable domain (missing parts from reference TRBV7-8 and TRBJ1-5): GAGVSQSPRYKVAKRGQDVALRCDPISGHVSLFWYQQALGQGPEFLTYFQNEAQLDKSGLPSDRFFAERPEGSVSTLKIQRTQQEDSAVYLCASSLEGQGYQPQHFGDGTRLSIL.

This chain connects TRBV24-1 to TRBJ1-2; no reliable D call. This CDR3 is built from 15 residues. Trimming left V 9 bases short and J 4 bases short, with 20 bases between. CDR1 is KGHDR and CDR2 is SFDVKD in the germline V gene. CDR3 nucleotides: TGTGCCACCTCGGGTAGCGACCCAGGAATCTATGGCTACACCTTC. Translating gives CATSGSDPGIYGYTF.

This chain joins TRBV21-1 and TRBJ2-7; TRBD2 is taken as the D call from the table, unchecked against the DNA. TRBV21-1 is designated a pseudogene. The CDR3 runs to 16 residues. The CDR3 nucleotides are TGTGCCAGCACCCACCCCCCGGGACTAGCGGATTACGAGCAGTACTTC. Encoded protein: CASTHPPGLADYEQYF.

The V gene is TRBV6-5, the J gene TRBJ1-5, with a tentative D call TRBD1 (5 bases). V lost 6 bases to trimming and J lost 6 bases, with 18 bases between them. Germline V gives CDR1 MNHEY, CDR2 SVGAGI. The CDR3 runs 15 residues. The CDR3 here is CASSPRGMGSQPQHF. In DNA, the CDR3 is TGTGCCAGCAGCCCCCGGGGCATGGGATCTCAGCCCCAGCATTTT.

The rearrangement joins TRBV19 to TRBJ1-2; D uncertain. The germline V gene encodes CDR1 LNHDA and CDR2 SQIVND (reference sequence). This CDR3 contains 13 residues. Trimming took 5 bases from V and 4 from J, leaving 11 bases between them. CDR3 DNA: TGTGCCAGTAGTCCCGACGGGAGCTATGGCTACACCTTC. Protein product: CASSPDGSYGYTF. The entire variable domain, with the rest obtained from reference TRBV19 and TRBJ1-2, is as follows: DGGITQSPKYLFRKEGQNVTLSCEQNLNHDAMYWYRQDPGQGLRLIYYSQIVNDFQKGDIAEGYSVSREKKESFPLTVTSAQKNPTAFYLCASSPDGSYGYTFGSGTRLTVV.

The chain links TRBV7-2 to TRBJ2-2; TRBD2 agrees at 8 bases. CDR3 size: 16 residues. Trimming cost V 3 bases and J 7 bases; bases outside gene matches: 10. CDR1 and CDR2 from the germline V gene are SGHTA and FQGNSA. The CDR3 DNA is TGTGCCAGCAGCTTCCCCGGGACTAGTCAGGTCGGGGAGCTGTTTTTT. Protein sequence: CASSFPGTSQVGELFF.